This T cell receptor (beta chain) was captured by sequencing in a study of blood T cell repertoires in COVID-19. Study-level background: The United States, Italy and Spain provided the acute and convalescent COVID-19 samples.

Methods used by the authors: Reference gene primer amplification in the assay estimated nucleated cell counts. Sequenced by immunoSEQ multiplex PCR; TCRdb stores in-frame clones only, minus some. V and J calls and clone size are those listed in that table; D and trimming were worked out from the DNA. This table holds about 200,000 clones, about 86% found once. The germline CDR1 and CDR2 sequences are LNHNV and YYDKDF (reference sequence). The CDR3 spans 15 residues. The trim removed 1 base at V and 6 bases at J, leaving 7 bases unmatched. Everyone who took part was roughly 18 to 89 years old, and they came from about two dozen US areas.

Sequencing was performed on PBMCs or T cells enriched from blood (not recorded which). This sequence originates from a woman in her forties with acute COVID-19. The chain couples TRBV15 to TRBJ1-2, with 8 bases lining up with TRBD1. The CDR3 region has the DNA TGTGCCACCAGCAGAGCGGACAGGGAACATAATGGCTACACCTTC. Encoded protein: CATSRADREHNGYTF.